A selection of T cell receptor beta chains follows, all from one sample in a study of CD8+CD57+ T cells in acquired aplastic anemia. TCRdb redid the calling of the reads with MiXCR, one entry per CDR3 protein. The repertoire includes some 170,000 distinct CDR3 sequences, roughly 43% of them detected once, and around 1.1% sits in the top ten. The sample consisted of sorted CD4+, CD8+, or CD8+CD57+ T cells (not recorded which) from PBMCs. All receptors derive from a human donor with aplastic anemia. Both conserved end residues are part of each CDR3. D genes are given only for firm matches. Part of the rows lack a size; the others show once, few, many or a class for expanded clones.

TRBV4-1	TRBJ1-2	many	NA	CASSQGGMASYTF	TGCGCCAGCAGCCAAGGAGGGATGGCTAGCTACACCTTC
TRBV20-1	TRBJ1-5	many	NA	CSAREIGGERQPQHF	TGCAGTGCTAGAGAAATCGGAGGGGAGAGACAGCCCCAGCATTTT
TRBV5-5	TRBJ2-7	many	NA	CASSLDWSTTSYEQYF	TGTGCCAGCAGCTTGGATTGGTCGACCACCTCCTACGAGCAGTACTTC
TRBV12-1	TRBJ1-5	NA	NA	CASSFKRGAESNQPQHF	TGTGCCAGCAGCTTCAAGAGGGGGGCCGAAAGCAATCAGCCCCAGCATTTT
TRBV20-1	TRBJ2-7	NA	TRBD1	CSATGQGSYEQYF	TGCAGTGCTACCGGACAGGGCTCCTACGAGCAGTACTTC
TRBV5-6	TRBJ2-3	many	NA	CASSLGGAGTDTQYF	TGTGCCAGCAGCTTGGGGGGCGCAGGCACAGATACGCAGTATTTT
TRBV15	TRBJ1-2	many	NA	CATSRDLITGGYTF	TGTGCCACCAGCAGAGATCTGATTACAGGCGGCTACACCTTC
TRBV25-1	TRBJ1-6	few	TRBD1	CASSEGTVFNSPLHF	TGTGCCAGCAGTGAAGGGACAGTCTTTAATTCACCCCTCCACTTT
TRBV2	TRBJ2-7	many	TRBD2	CASKTSGGPYEQYF	TGTGCCAGCAAGACTAGCGGGGGGCCCTACGAGCAGTACTTC
TRBV2	TRBJ1-1	medium-sized	NA	CASSERGGFGTEAFF	TGTGCCAGCAGTGAGAGGGGTGGTTTTGGCACTGAAGCTTTCTTT
TRBV6-2/TRBV6-3	TRBJ1-5	many	NA	CASMGEWLAQRNQPQHF	TGTGCCAGCATGGGGGAGTGGCTCGCCCAACGCAATCAGCCCCAGCATTTT
TRBV6-1	TRBJ1-2	NA	NA	CASSSAANYGYTF	TGTGCCAGCAGCTCTGCAGCTAACTATGGCTACACCTTC
TRBV12-3/TRBV12-4	TRBJ2-5	NA	NA	CASTTGVQETQYF	TGTGCCAGCACCACGGGGGTCCAAGAGACCCAGTACTTC
TRBV20-1	TRBJ2-7	NA	TRBD1	CSARDLTGPSYEQYF	TGCAGTGCTAGAGATCTGACAGGGCCTTCCTACGAGCAGTACTTC
TRBV10-3	TRBJ2-7	NA	TRBD2	CAISETSGGFEQYF	TGTGCCATCAGTGAGACTAGCGGGGGGTTCGAGCAGTACTTC
TRBV10-3	TRBJ2-3	NA	NA	CAIRDGRDTDTQYF	TGTGCCATTCGAGACGGCCGAGACACAGATACGCAGTATTTT
TRBV20-1	TRBJ1-1	NA	NA	CSARDRTRSYTEAFF	TGCAGTGCTAGAGATCGGACAAGATCTTACACTGAAGCTTTCTTT